This TCR beta chain emerged from a study of blood T cell repertoires in COVID-19. Per the authors' pipeline: Amplified reference gene primers provided the basis for estimating nucleated cell counts. Data came from immunoSEQ multiplex PCR; TCRdb stores just in-frame clones and leaves some out. D and trimming come from the DNA, and the V and J calls and clone size come from that table. The data show about 350,000 clones, over 80% seen once. Enrolment of Seattle patients took place during active infection, and they were followed longitudinally. This clone appeared a single time. V lost 6 bases and J 1 base, leaving 12 bases between the germline ends. Germline V gene sequence: CDR1 WNHNN, CDR2 SYGVQD (reference sequence). The CDR3 spans 14 residues.

The chain recombines TRBV10-1 with TRBJ1-1; maybe TRBD1 (6 bases). The clonotype originates from a woman aged 45-60 years with COVID-19, enrolled during active disease. Sequenced: peripheral blood. The CDR3 loop reads CASRRGGENTEAFF. The DNA of the CDR3 is TGCGCCAGCAGGAGGGGGGGGGAGAACACTGAAGCTTTCTTT.